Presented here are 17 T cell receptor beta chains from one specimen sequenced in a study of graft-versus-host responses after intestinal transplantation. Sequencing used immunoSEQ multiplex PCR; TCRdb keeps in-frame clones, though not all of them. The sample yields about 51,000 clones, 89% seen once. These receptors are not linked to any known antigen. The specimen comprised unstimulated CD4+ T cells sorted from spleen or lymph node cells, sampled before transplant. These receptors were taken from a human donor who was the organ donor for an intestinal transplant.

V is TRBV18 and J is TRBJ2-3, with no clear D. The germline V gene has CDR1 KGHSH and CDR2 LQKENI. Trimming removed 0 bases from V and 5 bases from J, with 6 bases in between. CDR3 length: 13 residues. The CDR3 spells CASSPPTRDTQYF. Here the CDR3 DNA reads TGTGCCAGCTCACCACCGACTCGAGATACGCAGTATTTT.

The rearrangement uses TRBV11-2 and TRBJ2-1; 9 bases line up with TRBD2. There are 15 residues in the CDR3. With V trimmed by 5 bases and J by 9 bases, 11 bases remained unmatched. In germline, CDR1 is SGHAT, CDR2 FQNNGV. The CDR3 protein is CASSPVWTSAAEQFF. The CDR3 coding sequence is TGTGCCAGCAGCCCCGTATGGACTAGCGCCGCTGAGCAGTTCTTC.

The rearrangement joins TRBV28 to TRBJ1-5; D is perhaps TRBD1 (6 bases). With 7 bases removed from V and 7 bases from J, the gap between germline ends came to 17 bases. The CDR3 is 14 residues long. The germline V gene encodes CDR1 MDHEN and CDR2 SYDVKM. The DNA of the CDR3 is TGTGCCAGCACCGGGGGGGGGCTGGAGCAGCCCCAGCATTTT. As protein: CASTGGGLEQPQHF. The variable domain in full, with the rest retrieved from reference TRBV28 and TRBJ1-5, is DVKVTQSSRYLVKRTGEKVFLECVQDMDHENMFWYRQDPGLGLRLIYFSYDVKMKEKGDIPEGYSVSREKKERFSLILESASTNQTSMYLCASTGGGLEQPQHFGDGTRLSIL.

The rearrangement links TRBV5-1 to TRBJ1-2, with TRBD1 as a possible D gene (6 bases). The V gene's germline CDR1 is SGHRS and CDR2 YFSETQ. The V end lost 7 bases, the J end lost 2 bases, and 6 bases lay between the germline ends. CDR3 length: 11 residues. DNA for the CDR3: TGCGCCAGCGGGACAAACTATGGCTACACCTTC. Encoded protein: CASGTNYGYTF.

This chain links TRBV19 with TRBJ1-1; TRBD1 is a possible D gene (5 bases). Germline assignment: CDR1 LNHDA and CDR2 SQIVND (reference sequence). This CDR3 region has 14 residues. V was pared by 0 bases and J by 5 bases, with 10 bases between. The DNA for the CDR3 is TGTGCCAGTAGTATAGAGGGGCGTGGGACTGAAGCTTTCTTT. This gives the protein CASSIEGRGTEAFF. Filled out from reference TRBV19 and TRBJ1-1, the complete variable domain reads DGGITQSPKYLFRKEGQNVTLSCEQNLNHDAMYWYRQDPGQGLRLIYYSQIVNDFQKGDIAEGYSVSREKKESFPLTVTSAQKNPTAFYLCASSIEGRGTEAFFGQGTRLTVV.

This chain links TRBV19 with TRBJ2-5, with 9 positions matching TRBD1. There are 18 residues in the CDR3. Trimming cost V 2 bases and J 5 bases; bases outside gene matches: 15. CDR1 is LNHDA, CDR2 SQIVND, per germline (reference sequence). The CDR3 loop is CASSIIGTGLGVPETQYF. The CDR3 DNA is TGTGCCAGTAGTATAATCGGGACAGGGTTGGGTGTGCCGGAGACCCAGTACTTC.

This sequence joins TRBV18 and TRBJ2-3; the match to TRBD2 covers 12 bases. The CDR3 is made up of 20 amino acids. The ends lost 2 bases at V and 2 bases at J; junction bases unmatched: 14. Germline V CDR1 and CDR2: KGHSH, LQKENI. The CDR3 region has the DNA TGTGCCAGCTCACCAGGAGGACTAGCGGGAAGGTCCACTACCACAGATACGCAGTATTTT. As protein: CASSPGGLAGRSTTTDTQYF.

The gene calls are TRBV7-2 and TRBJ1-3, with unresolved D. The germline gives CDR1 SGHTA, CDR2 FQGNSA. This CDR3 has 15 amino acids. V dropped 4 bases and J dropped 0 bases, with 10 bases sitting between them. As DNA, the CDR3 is TGTGCCAGCAGCTCCCGACTTAGCTCTGGAAACACCATATATTTT. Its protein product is CASSSRLSSGNTIYF.

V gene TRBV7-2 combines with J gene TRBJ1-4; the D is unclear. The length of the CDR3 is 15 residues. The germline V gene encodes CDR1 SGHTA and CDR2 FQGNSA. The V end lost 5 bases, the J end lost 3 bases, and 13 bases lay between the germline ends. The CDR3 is CASSLRGISNEKLFF. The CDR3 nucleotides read TGTGCCAGCAGCCTCAGAGGCATTTCTAATGAAAAACTGTTTTTT.

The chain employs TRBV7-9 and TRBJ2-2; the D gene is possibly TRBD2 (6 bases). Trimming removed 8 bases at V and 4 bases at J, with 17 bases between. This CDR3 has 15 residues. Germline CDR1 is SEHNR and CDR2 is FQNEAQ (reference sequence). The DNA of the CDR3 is TGTGCCAGCCCACCTCCGGGAGTGATCACCGGGGAGCTGTTTTTT. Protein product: CASPPPGVITGELFF.

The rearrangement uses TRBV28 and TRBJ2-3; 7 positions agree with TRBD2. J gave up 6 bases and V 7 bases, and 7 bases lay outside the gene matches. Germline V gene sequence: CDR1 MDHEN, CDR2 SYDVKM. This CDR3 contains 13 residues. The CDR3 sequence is CASTGGSEDTQYF. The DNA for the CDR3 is TGTGCCAGCACAGGCGGGAGTGAGGATACGCAGTATTTT.

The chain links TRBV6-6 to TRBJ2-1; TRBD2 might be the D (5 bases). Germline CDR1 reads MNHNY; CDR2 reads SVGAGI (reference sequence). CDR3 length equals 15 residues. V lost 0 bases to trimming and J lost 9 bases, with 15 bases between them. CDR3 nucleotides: TGTGCCAGCAGTTACTCTTCTAGAGGAGGCCCTGAGCAGTTCTTC. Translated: CASSYSSRGGPEQFF.

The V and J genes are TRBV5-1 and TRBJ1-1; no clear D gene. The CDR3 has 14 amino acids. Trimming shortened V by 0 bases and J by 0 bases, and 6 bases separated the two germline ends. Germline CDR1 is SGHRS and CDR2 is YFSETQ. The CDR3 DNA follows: TGCGCCAGCAGCTTGGATGGGCTGAACACTGAAGCTTTCTTT. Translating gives CASSLDGLNTEAFF.

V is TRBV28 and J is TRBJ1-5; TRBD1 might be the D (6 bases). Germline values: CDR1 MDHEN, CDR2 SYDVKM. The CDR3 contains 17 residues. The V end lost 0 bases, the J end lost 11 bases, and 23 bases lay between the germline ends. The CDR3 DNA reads TGTGCCAGCAGTTTATGGGGAGAGGGGGGCGGGGGAATCGCCCAGCATTTT. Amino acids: CASSLWGEGGGGIAQHF. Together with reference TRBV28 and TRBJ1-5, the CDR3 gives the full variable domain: DVKVTQSSRYLVKRTGEKVFLECVQDMDHENMFWYRQDPGLGLRLIYFSYDVKMKEKGDIPEGYSVSREKKERFSLILESASTNQTSMYLCASSLWGEGGGGIAQHFGDGTRLSIL.

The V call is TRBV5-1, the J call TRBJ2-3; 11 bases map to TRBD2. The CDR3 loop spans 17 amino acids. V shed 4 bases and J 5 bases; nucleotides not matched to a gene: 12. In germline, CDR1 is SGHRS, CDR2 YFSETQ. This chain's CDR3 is CASSRDPLAGVQDTQYF. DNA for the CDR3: TGCGCCAGCAGCAGGGACCCACTAGCGGGAGTCCAAGATACGCAGTATTTT.

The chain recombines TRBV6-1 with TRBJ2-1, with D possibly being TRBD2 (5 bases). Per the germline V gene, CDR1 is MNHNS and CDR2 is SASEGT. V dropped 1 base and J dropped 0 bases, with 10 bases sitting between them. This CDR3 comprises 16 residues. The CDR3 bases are TGTGCCAGCAGTGAAGACGGGAAAAGCTCCTACAATGAGCAGTTCTTC. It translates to CASSEDGKSSYNEQFF.

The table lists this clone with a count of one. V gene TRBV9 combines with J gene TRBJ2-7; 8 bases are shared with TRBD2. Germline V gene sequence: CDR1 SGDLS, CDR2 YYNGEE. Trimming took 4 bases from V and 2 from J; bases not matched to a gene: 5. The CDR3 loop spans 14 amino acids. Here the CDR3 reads CASSPRGGTYEQYF. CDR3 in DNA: TGTGCCAGCAGCCCACGCGGGGGGACCTACGAGCAGTACTTC.